Given below is one T cell receptor (beta chain) in context. The antigen is unknown. The source of the sample is a study of OX40 agonist ivuxolimab in advanced cancers. Only in-frame clones appear in the TCRdb table, and some are missing; sequencing was by immunoSEQ multiplex PCR. The data show over 50,000 clones, 92% seen once. Notes on the study in general: On average, a greater number of expanded clones characterised CD8+ T cells relative to CD4+. Antigen specificity remained undetermined for the expanded peripheral T cells.

This sample comprised CD4+ or CD8+ T cells sorted from blood, obtained in a trial of the OX40 agonist ivuxolimab. The sequence came from an adult with an advanced solid tumor such as melanoma, head and neck, liver or kidney cancer.

As DNA, the CDR3 is TGTGCCTGGCGCCTCTTCACGGGGGGAGACACTGAAGCTTTCTTT. Protein sequence: CAWRLFTGGDTEAFF. V is TRBV30 and J is TRBJ1-1; D is possibly TRBD1 (5 bases). CDR3 length equals 15 residues. Germline-derived CDR1 and CDR2 are GTSNPN and SVGIG (reference sequence). Trimming shortened V by 5 bases and J by 3 bases, and 19 bases separated the two germline ends.